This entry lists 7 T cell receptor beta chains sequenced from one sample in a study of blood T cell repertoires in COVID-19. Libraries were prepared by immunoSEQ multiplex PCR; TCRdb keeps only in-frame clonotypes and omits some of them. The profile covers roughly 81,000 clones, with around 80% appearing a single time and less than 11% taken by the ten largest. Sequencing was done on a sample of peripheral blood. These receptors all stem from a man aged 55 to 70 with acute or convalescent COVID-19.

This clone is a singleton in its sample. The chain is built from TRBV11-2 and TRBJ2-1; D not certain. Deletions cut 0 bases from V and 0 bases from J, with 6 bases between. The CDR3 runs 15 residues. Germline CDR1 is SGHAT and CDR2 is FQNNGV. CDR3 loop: CASSLDQRSYNEQFF. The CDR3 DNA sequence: TGTGCCAGCAGCTTAGACCAGCGCTCCTACAATGAGCAGTTCTTC. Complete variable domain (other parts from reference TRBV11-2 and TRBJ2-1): EAGVAQSPRYKIIEKRQSVAFWCNPISGHATLYWYQQILGQGPKLLIQFQNNGVVDDSQLPKDRFSAERLKGVDSTLKIQPAKLEDSAVYLCASSLDQRSYNEQFFGPGTRLTVL.

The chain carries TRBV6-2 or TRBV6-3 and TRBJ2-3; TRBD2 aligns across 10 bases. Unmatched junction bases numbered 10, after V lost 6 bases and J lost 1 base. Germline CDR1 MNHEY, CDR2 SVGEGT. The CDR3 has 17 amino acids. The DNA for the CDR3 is TGTGCCAGCAGCCTAGCGGGAGCGGGTATCGGCACAGATACGCAGTATTTT. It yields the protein CASSLAGAGIGTDTQYF.

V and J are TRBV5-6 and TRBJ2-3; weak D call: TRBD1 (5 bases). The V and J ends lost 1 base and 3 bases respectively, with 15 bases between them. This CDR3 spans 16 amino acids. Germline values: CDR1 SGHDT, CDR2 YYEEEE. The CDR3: CASSLIGGARTDTQYF. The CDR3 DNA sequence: TGTGCCAGCAGCTTGATAGGTGGGGCTAGGACAGATACGCAGTATTTT.

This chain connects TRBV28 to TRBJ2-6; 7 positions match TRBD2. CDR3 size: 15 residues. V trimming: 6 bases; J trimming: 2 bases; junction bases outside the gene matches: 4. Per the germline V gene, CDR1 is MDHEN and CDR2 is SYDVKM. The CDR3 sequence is CASRAGTTGANVLTF. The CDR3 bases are TGTGCCAGCAGGGCCGGGACTACTGGGGCCAACGTCCTGACTTTC.

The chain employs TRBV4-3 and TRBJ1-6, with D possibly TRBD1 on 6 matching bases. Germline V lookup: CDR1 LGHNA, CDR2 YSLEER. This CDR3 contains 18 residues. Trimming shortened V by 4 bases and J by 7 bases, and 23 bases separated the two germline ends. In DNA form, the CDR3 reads TGCGCCAGCAGCCGAACATGGGCTACAGAGGGGGACAATTCACCCCTCCACTTT. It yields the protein CASSRTWATEGDNSPLHF.

CDR3: CASSLGTFNYGYTF. The DNA of the CDR3 is TGTGCCAGCAGCTTAGGGACTTTTAACTATGGCTACACCTTC. The chain couples TRBV7-8 to TRBJ1-2; no clear D. The ends were cut back, 1 base at V and 1 base at J, with 7 bases in the middle. This CDR3 has 14 residues. Germline V gene data show CDR1 as SGHVS and CDR2 as FQNEAQ.

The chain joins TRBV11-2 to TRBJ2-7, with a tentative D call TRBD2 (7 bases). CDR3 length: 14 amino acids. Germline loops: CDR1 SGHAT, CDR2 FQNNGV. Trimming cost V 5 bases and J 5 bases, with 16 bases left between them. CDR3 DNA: TGTGCCAGCAGCCCCGTTATCGGGGGGCACGAGCAGTACTTC. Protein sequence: CASSPVIGGHEQYF.